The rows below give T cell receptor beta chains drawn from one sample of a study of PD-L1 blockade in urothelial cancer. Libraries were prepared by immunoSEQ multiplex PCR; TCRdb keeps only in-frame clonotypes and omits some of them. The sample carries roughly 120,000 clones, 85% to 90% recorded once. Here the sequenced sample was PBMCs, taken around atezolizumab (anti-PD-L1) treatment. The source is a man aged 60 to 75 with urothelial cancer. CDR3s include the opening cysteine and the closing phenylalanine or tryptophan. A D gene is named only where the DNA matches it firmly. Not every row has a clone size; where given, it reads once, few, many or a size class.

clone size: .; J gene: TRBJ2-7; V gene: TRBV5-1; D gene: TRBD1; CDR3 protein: CASSPGTVRYEQYF; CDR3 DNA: TGCGCCAGCAGCCCTGGGACAGTACGCTACGAGCAGTACTTC
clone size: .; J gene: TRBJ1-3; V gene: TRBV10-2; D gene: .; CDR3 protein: CASTRTVSGNTIYF; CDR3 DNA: TGCGCCAGCACAAGGACAGTCTCTGGAAACACCATATATTTT
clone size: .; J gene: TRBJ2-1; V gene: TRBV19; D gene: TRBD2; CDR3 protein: CASSIPPVVSGSSYNEQFF; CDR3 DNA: TGTGCCAGTAGTATCCCCCCGGTCGTTAGCGGGAGCTCCTACAATGAGCAGTTCTTC
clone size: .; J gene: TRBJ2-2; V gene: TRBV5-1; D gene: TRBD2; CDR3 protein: CASRYSAGDPRGELFF; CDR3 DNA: TGCGCCAGCAGATATTCAGCGGGGGATCCGAGGGGGGAGCTGTTTTTT
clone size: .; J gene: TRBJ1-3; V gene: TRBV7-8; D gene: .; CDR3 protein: CASSFLGNTIYF; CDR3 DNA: TGTGCCAGCAGCTTCCTTGGAAACACCATATATTTT
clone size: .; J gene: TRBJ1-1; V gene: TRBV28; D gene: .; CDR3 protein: CASSLELNTEAFF; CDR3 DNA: TGTGCCAGCAGCCTAGAATTGAACACTGAAGCTTTCTTT
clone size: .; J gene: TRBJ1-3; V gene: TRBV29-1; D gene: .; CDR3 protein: CSAIRESGNTIYF; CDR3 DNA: TGCAGCGCCATCCGGGAATCTGGAAACACCATATATTTT
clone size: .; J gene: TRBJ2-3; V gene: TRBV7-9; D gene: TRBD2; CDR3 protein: CASSLPRLAAEDTQYF; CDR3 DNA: TGTGCCAGCAGCTTGCCTCGACTAGCGGCAGAAGATACGCAGTATTTT
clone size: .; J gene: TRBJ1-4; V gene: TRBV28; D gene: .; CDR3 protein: CASSFKGLVEKLFF; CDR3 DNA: TGTGCCAGCAGTTTTAAGGGGTTAGTTGAAAAACTGTTTTTT
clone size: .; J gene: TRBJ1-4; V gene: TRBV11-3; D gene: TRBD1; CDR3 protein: CASSQGQGRSGTNEKLFF; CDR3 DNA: TGTGCCAGCAGCCAGGGACAGGGACGTAGCGGAACTAATGAAAAACTGTTTTTT
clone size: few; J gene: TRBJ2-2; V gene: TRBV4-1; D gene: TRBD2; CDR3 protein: CASSLLAGGTGELFF; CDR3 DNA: TGCGCCAGCAGCCTCCTAGCGGGAGGCACCGGGGAGCTGTTTTTT
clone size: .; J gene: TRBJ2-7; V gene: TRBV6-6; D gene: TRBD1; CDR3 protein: CASSYPGQIYEQYF; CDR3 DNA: TGTGCCAGCAGTTACCCGGGACAGATCTACGAGCAGTACTTC
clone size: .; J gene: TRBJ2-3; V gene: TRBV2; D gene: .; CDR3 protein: CASSEGGARDTQYF; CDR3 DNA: TGTGCCAGCAGTGAGGGGGGGGCGCGGGATACGCAGTATTTT
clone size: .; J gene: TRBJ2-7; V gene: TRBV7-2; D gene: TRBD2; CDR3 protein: CASSPSRWGGGDEQYF; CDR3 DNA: TGTGCCAGCAGCCCGTCCCGATGGGGCGGGGGAGACGAGCAGTACTTC
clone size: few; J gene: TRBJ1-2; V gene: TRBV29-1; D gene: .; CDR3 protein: CSVDGGRGDGYTF; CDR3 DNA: TGCAGCGTTGATGGAGGGCGGGGCGATGGCTACACCTTC
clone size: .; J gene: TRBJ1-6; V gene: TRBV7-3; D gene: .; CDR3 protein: CASSLTGVNNSPLHF; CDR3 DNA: TGTGCCAGCAGCTTAACAGGGGTGAATAATTCACCCCTCCACTTT
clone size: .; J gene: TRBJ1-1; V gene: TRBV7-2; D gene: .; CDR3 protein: CASSLLQGGTEAFF; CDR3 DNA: TGTGCCAGCAGCTTACTTCAGGGTGGCACTGAAGCTTTCTTT
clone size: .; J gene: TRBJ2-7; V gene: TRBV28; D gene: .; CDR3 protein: CASSLTGSRQYF; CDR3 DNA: TGTGCCAGCAGCCTGACAGGTAGTAGGCAGTACTTC
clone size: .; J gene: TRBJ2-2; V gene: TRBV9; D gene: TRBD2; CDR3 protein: CASSVGTSGVTGELFF; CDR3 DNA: TGTGCCAGCAGCGTCGGGACTAGCGGGGTTACCGGGGAGCTGTTTTTT
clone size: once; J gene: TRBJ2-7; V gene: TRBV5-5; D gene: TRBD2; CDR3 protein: CASSSLAEGGYEQYF; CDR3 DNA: TGTGCCAGCAGTTCACTAGCGGAGGGTGGCTACGAGCAGTACTTC
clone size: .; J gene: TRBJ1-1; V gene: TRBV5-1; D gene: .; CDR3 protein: CASSGAPNTEAFF; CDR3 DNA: TGCGCCAGCAGCGGGGCGCCGAACACTGAAGCTTTCTTT
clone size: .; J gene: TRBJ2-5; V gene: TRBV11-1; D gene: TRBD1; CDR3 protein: CASSSRDRGGETQYF; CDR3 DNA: TGTGCCAGCAGCAGCCGGGACAGGGGGGGAGAGACCCAGTACTTC
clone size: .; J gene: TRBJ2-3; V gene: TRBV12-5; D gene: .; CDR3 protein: CASGLVYDWTETLGDTQYF; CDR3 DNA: TGTGCTAGTGGTTTGGTATATGATTGGACAGAGACCTTGGGAGATACGCAGTATTTT
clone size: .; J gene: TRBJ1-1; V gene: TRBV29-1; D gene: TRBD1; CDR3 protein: CSVESRQGRSEAFF; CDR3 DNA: TGCAGCGTTGAGTCGAGACAGGGGAGGAGCGAAGCTTTCTTT
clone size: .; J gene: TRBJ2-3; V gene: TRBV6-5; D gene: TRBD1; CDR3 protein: CASSLQGASVDTQYF; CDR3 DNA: TGTGCCAGCAGTCTCCAGGGGGCGAGTGTAGATACGCAGTATTTT
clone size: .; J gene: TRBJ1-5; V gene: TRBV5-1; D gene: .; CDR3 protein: CASSLVGGINQPQHF; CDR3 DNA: TGCGCCAGCAGCTTGGTCGGGGGGATCAATCAGCCCCAGCATTTT
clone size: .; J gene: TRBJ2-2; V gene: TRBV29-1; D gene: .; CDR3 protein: CSGGRTGELFF; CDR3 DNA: TGCAGCGGGGGGCGGACCGGGGAGCTGTTTTTT
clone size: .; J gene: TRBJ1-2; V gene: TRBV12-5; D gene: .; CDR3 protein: CASGLYGGANYGYTF; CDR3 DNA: TGTGCTAGTGGTTTGTATGGCGGAGCTAACTATGGCTACACCTTC
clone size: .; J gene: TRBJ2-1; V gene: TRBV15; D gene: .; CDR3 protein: CATSRGANNEQFF; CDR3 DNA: TGTGCCACCAGCAGAGGGGCTAACAATGAGCAGTTCTTC
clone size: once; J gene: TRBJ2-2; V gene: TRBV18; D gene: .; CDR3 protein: CASSPPSIPGELFF; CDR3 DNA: TGTGCCAGCTCCCCTCCGAGTATCCCCGGGGAGCTGTTTTTT
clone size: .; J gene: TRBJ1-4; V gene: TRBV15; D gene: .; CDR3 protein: CATSRSQGATNEKLFF; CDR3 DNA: TGTGCCACCAGCAGGTCGCAAGGGGCTACTAATGAAAAACTGTTTTTT
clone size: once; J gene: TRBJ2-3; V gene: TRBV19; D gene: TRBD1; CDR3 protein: CASSIGRGPTDTQYF; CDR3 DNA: TGTGCCAGTAGTATCGGCAGGGGGCCCACAGATACGCAGTATTTT
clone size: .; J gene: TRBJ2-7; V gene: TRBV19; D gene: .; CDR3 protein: CASRGGQVAGEQYF; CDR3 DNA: TGTGCCAGTAGGGGAGGACAGGTGGCCGGGGAGCAGTACTTC
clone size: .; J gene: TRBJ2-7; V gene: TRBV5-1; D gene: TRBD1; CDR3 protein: CASSFGTGPYEQYF; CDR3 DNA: TGCGCCAGCAGCTTTGGGACAGGCCCCTACGAGCAGTACTTC
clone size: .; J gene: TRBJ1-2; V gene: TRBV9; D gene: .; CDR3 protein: CASSAQIEGWDYGYTF; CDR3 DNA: TGTGCCAGCAGCGCCCAGATCGAGGGTTGGGACTATGGCTACACCTTC
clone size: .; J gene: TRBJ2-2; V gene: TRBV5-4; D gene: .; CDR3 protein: CASSLFGASGTGELFF; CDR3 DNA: TGTGCCAGCAGCTTGTTTGGGGCTTCTGGCACCGGGGAGCTGTTTTTT
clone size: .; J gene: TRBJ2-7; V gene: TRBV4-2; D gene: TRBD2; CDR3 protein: CASSQDLTSGGAKQYF; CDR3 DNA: TGTGCCAGCAGCCAAGATCTAACTAGCGGGGGGGCAAAGCAGTACTTC
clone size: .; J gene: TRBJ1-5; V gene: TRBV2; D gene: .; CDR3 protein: CASTLTEHNQPQHF; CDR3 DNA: TGTGCCAGCACTCTGACAGAGCACAATCAGCCCCAGCATTTT
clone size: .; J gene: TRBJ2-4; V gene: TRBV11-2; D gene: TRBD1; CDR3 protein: CASSLADRGNIQYF; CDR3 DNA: TGTGCCAGCAGCTTAGCCGACAGGGGGAACATTCAGTACTTC
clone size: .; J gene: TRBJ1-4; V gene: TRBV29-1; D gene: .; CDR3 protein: CSVAGGGSGREKLFF; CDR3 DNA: TGCAGCGTTGCGGGCGGAGGATCCGGCCGTGAAAAACTGTTTTTT
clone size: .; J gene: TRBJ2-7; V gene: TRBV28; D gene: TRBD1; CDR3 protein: CASSEQGAQLPYEQYF; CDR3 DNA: TGTGCCAGCAGTGAACAGGGGGCGCAGTTGCCCTACGAGCAGTACTTC
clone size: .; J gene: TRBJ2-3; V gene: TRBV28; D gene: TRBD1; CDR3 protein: CASSFLGTGGTDTQYF; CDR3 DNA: TGTGCCAGCAGTTTCCTTGGGACAGGGGGCACAGATACGCAGTATTTT
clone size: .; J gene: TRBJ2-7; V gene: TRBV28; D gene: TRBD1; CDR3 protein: CASTPRTGGAEQYF; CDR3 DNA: TGTGCCAGCACCCCCCGGACAGGGGGCGCCGAGCAGTACTTC
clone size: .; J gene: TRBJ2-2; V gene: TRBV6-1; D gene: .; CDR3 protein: CASSAAATNTGELFF; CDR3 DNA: TGTGCCAGCTCCGCGGCTGCCACGAACACCGGGGAGCTGTTTTTT
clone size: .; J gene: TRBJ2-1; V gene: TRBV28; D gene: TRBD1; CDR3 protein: CASSLGQGVRDEQFF; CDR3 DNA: TGTGCCAGCAGTTTGGGGCAGGGGGTTCGCGATGAGCAGTTCTTC
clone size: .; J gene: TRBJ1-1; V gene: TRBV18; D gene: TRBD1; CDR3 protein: CASSPVGGTVFEAFF; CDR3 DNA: TGTGCCAGCTCGCCGGTAGGGGGGACAGTCTTTGAAGCTTTCTTT